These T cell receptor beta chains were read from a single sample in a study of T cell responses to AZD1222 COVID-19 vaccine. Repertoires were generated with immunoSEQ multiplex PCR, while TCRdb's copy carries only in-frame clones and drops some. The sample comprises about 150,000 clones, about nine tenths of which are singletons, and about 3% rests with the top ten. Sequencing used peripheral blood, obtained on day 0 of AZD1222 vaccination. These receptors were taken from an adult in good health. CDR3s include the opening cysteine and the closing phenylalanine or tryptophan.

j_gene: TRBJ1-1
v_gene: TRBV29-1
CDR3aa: CSARGHLNTEAFF

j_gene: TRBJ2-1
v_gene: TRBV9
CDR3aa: CASSVLAGGDNEQFF

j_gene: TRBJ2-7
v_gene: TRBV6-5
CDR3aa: CASSWEGRGKGEQYF

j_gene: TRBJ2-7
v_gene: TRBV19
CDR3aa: CASSIEVGPYEQYF

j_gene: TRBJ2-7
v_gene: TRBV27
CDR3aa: CASGTYEQYF

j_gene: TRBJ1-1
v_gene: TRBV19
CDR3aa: CASSILWGGLNTEAFF

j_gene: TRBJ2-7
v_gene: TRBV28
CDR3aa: CASTRNRDGSYEQYF

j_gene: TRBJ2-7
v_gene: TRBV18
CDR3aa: CASSPGLGTYGTEQYF

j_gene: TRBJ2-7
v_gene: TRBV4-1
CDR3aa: CASSRDRGYEQYF

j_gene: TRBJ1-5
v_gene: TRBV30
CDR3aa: CAWASPGQYNQPQHF

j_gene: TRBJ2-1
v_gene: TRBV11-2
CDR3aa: CASSLGRPGQPSYNEQFF

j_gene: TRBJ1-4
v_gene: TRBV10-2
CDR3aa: CASRGELEKLFF

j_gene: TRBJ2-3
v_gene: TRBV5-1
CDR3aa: CASGTTRRTDTQYF

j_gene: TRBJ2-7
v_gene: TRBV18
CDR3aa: CASSPFDTISYEQYF

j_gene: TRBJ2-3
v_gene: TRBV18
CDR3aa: CASSPYLGTGGEADTQYF

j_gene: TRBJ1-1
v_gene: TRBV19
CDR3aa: CASIGTEAFF

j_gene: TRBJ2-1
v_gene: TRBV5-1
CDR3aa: CASSLLAGENNEQFF

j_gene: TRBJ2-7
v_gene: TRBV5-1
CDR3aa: CASSVGLAGAYEQYF

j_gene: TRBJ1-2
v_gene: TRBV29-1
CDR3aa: CSARTEGGYTF

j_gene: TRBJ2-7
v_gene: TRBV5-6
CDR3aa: CASSLVAASGRYEQYF

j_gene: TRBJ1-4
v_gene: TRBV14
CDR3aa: CASSGTANRKLFF

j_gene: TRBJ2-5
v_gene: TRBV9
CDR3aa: CASSGRTGGWETQYF

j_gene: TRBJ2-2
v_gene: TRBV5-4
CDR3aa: CASSLGTNTGELFF

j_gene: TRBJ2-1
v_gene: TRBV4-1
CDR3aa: CASRLAVSSYNEQFF

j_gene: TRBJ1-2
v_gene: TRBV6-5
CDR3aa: CATVGTTNYGYTF

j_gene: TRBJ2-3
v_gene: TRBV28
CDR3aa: CASSLSPGADTQYF

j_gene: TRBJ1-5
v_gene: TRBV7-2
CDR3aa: CASSLVQGSNQPQHF

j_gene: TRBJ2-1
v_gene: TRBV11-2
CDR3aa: CASSYRGNEQFF

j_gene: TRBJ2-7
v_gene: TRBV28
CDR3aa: CASSFHNSYEQYF

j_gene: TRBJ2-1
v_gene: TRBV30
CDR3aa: CAWSVGLQNEQFF

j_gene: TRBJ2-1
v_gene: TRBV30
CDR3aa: CAWTASGHYNEQFF

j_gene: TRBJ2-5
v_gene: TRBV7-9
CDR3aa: CASSSSPGPVETQYF

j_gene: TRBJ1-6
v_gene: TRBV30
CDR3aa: CAWNKGADYNSPLHF

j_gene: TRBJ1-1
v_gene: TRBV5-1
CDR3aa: CASSAAQGPEAFF

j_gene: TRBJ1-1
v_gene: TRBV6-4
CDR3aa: CASSVSPGHTEAFF

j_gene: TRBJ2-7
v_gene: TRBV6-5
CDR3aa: CASSYGSGAASYEQYF

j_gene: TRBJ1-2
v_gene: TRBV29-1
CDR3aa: CSGRTESYGYTF

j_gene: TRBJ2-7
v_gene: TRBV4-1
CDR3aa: CASSQDREPTYEQYF

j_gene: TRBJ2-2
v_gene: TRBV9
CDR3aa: CASSVRTRSSGELFF

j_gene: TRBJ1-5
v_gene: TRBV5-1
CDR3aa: CASSLGGGGQPQHF

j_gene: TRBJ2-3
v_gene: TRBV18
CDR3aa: CASSPIRVRETDTQYF

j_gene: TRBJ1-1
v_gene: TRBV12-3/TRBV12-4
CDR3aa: CASSLGRNTEAFF

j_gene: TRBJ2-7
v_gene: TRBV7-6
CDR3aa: CASSLAGPPVGYEQYF

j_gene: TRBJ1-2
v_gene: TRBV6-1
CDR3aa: CASSEVWGNYGYTF

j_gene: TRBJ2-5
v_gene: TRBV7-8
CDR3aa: CASIQDRGKETQYF